Listed here are 8 T cell receptor beta chains from one sample, sequenced in a study of cytomegalovirus exposure and HLA in healthy donors. 13 Jbeta primers and 60 Vbeta primers were used for the PCR. The assay was immunoSEQ multiplex PCR, and TCRdb's table has in-frame clones only and misses some. The sample yields approximately 89,000 clones, roughly four fifths seen once. Sequenced: PBMCs. These receptors came from a human donor in good health.

The chain uses TRBV5-1 and TRBJ1-4; D remains unclear. V shed 5 bases and J shed 4 bases, with 9 bases lying between them. This CDR3 comprises 13 residues. The germline gives CDR1 SGHRS, CDR2 YFSETQ. CDR3 sequence: CASRWQFNEKLFF. CDR3 nucleotides: TGCGCCAGCAGGTGGCAGTTTAATGAAAAACTGTTTTTT.

The chain recombines TRBV5-3 with TRBJ2-5; no clear D gene. TRBV5-3 is classed as an ORF, of uncertain function. This CDR3 spans 15 amino acids. The V and J ends lost 0 bases and 5 bases respectively, with 14 bases between them. The CDR3 reads CARSLANDEEETQYF. The CDR3 coding sequence is TGTGCCAGAAGCTTGGCCAATGACGAGGAGGAGACCCAGTACTTC.

The chain combines TRBV7-2 with TRBJ2-7; TRBD1 agrees at 7 bases. The CDR3 is 15 residues long. Germline V gene sequence: CDR1 SGHTA, CDR2 FQGNSA. After removal of 2 bases from V and 12 bases from J, the junction contained 16 bases not matched to a gene. CDR3 DNA: TGTGCCAGCAGCTTAAGAGGGGGCGCAATCTCCCCCGGGTACTTC. It codes for CASSLRGGAISPGYF. The full variable domain, rest sourced from reference TRBV7-2 and TRBJ2-7, is GAGVSQSPSNKVTEKGKDVELRCDPISGHTALYWYRQSLGQGLEFLIYFQGNSAPDKSGLPSDRFSAERTGGSVSTLTIQRTQQEDSAVYLCASSLRGGAISPGYFGPGTRLTVT.

The J gene is TRBJ2-3, the V gene TRBV6-5; 7 bases are a match to TRBD2. The junction had 8 bases not matched to a gene; V was cut back by 5 bases and J by 3 bases. The CDR3 runs 15 residues. Per germline, CDR1 MNHEY and CDR2 SVGAGI. CDR3 loop: CASSLLGLTTDTQYF. CDR3 coding DNA: TGTGCCAGCAGTCTCCTGGGACTAACAACAGATACGCAGTATTTT.

The chain joins TRBV7-3 to TRBJ2-1; D may be TRBD2 (5 bases). The CDR3 extends over 14 amino acids. Trimming stripped 1 base from V and 4 bases from J, with 8 bases between. The germline V gene encodes CDR1 SGHTA and CDR2 FQGTGA. The CDR3 protein is CASSLSGPYNEQFF. The CDR3 nucleotides are TGTGCCAGCAGCTTAAGCGGGCCATACAATGAGCAGTTCTTC. Looking up the rest from reference TRBV7-3 and TRBJ2-1 gives the full variable domain: GAGVSQTPSNKVTEKGKYVELRCDPISGHTALYWYRQSLGQGPEFLIYFQGTGAADDSGLPNDRFFAVRPEGSVSTLKIQRTERGDSAVYLCASSLSGPYNEQFFGPGTRLTVL.

This sequence joins TRBV29-1 and TRBJ1-2; 8 positions agree with TRBD1. The CDR3 has 14 residues. The V gene end was trimmed by 6 bases and the J gene end by 4 bases; junction bases not matched to a gene: 10. Germline V CDR1 and CDR2: SQVTM, ANQGSEA. CDR3 nucleotide sequence: TGCAGCGTGGCGACAGGGGTCGGGGCCTATGGCTACACCTTC. Translated: CSVATGVGAYGYTF.

The chain combines TRBV11-1 with TRBJ2-7; TRBD2 matches at 10 bases. The V gene end was trimmed by 1 base and the J gene end by 7 bases; junction bases not matched to a gene: 10. CDR1 is SGHAT, CDR2 FQDESV, per germline (reference sequence). The CDR3 length is 16 residues. DNA for the CDR3: TGTGCCAGCAGCTTAGGTGGGCTAGCGGGAGCTTGGGAGCAGTACTTC. This encodes CASSLGGLAGAWEQYF.

This clone was counted ten times or more. A clone one base away is much larger, so this may be a read error. V and J are TRBV7-6 and TRBJ1-4, with D hard to call. Per germline, CDR1 SGHVS and CDR2 FNYEAQ. The CDR3 has 12 residues. The ends were cut back, 2 bases at V and 7 bases at J, with 5 bases in the middle. The CDR3 DNA follows: TGTGCCAGCAGCTTAAACACTGAAAAACTGTTTTTT. Encoded protein: CASSLNTEKLFF.